Sequencing of this T cell receptor beta chain was carried out in a study of T-cell reconstitution after alpha-beta-depleted transplantation in children. The CDR3 spans 15 residues. V was clipped by 4 bases and J by 5 bases; unmatched bases: 4. CDR1 is PRHDT and CDR2 is FYEKMQ in the germline V gene (reference sequence). This clonotype was detected many times. During its preparation, the TCRbeta library received unique molecular identifiers. A single record per CDR3 protein comes from TCRdb applying MiXCR to the PCR reads. Of 200,000 to 250,000 distinct CDR3 sequences in the sample, roughly a tenth were seen once.

The receptor was isolated from a human donor who donated a stem cell graft to a child with SCID. The chain uses TRBV13 and TRBJ2-1; the match to TRBD2 covers 11 bases. The starting material was PBMCs from the stem cell graft donor, obtained from the stem cell graft. DNA for the CDR3: TGTGCCAGCAGCTATGGGACTAGCGGAAACAATGAGCAGTTCTTC. Its protein product is CASSYGTSGNNEQFF.